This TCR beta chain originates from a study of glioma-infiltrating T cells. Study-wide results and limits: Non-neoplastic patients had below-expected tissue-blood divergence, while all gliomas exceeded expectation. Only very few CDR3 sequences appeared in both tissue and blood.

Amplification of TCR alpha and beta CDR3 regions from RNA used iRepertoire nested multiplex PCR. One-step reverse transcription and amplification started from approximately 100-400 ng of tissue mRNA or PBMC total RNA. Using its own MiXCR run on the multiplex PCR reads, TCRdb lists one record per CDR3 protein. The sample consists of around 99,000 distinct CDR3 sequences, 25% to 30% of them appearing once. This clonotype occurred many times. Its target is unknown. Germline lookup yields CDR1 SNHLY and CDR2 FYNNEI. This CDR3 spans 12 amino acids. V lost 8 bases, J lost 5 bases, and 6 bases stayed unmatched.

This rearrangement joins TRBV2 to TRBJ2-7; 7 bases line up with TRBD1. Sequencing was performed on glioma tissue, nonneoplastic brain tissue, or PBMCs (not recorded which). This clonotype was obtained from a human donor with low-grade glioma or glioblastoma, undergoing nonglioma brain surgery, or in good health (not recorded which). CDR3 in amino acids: CASGQESHEQYF. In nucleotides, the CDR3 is TGTGCCAGCGGACAGGAAAGTCACGAGCAGTACTTC.